Following are 8 T cell receptor beta chains from one sample sequenced in a study of T cell responses to AZD1222 COVID-19 vaccine. Profiled with immunoSEQ multiplex PCR; TCRdb holds only in-frame clones, not every one. The sample records tens of thousands of clones, 80% being singletons. The sample in question was peripheral blood, obtained on day 0 of AZD1222 vaccination. The receptors were gathered from an adult in good health.

The V call is TRBV7-2, the J call TRBJ1-2; D is uncertain. V shed 1 base and J shed 3 bases, with 6 bases lying between them. The CDR3 runs 13 residues. Germline CDR1 reads SGHTA; CDR2 reads FQGNSA. This chain's CDR3 is CASSLGQYYGYTF. The DNA of the CDR3 is TGTGCCAGCAGCTTAGGGCAGTACTATGGCTACACCTTC.

This chain links TRBV6-5 with TRBJ1-2, with 11 bases identical to TRBD1. Germline values: CDR1 MNHEY, CDR2 SVGAGI. This CDR3 is 13 amino acids long. The trim removed 6 bases at V and 6 bases at J, leaving 3 bases unmatched. The CDR3 here is CASSRDRGDGYTF. The CDR3 nucleotides are TGTGCCAGCAGCAGGGACAGGGGGGATGGCTACACCTTC.

By share, this clone ranks as hyperexpanded (1% or more). The V call is TRBV4-1, the J call TRBJ1-5, with D unclear. V lost 0 bases, J lost 7 bases, and 13 bases lay in between. From germline, CDR1 is MGHRA and CDR2 YSYEKL. CDR3 size: 15 residues. This CDR3 reads CASSQDIGPKQPQHF. The CDR3 bases are TGCGCCAGCAGCCAAGATATAGGCCCCAAACAGCCCCAGCATTTT.

V gene TRBV3-1 (or the pseudogene TRBV3-2) combines with J gene TRBJ2-3, with 7 bases fitting TRBD1. V shed 6 bases and J 3 bases; nucleotides not matched to a gene: 6. Germline loops: CDR1 LGHDT, CDR2 YNNKEL (reference sequence). The CDR3 is made up of 14 amino acids. CDR3 in DNA: TGTGCCAGCAGTCTTCGACAGGGAACAGATACGCAGTATTTT. This translates into CASSLRQGTDTQYF.

This clone showed up just once. The chain couples TRBV28 to TRBJ2-1; tentatively, D is TRBD1 (7 bases). With 2 bases removed from V and 3 bases from J, the gap between germline ends came to 26 bases. CDR1 MDHEN and CDR2 SYDVKM come from the germline V gene. The CDR3 extends over 20 amino acids. CDR3 coding DNA: TGTGCCAGCAGTTTAATGGGGGGACAGAGCACCACAGGAGGCTACAATGAGCAGTTCTTC. It encodes CASSLMGGQSTTGGYNEQFF. Variable domain in full (rest from reference TRBV28 and TRBJ2-1): DVKVTQSSRYLVKRTGEKVFLECVQDMDHENMFWYRQDPGLGLRLIYFSYDVKMKEKGDIPEGYSVSREKKERFSLILESASTNQTSMYLCASSLMGGQSTTGGYNEQFFGPGTRLTVL.

The J gene is TRBJ1-3, the V gene TRBV30; tentatively, D is TRBD1 (6 bases). Trimming took 4 bases from V and 4 from J, leaving 11 bases between them. Germline assignment: CDR1 GTSNPN and CDR2 SVGIG (reference sequence). The CDR3 covers 13 residues. This chain's CDR3 is CAWKPGAGNTIYF. In nucleotides, the CDR3 is TGTGCCTGGAAGCCAGGGGCAGGAAACACCATATATTTT.

This clone was picked up a small number of times. The chain carries TRBV24-1 and TRBJ2-1; D perhaps matches TRBD2 (6 bases). Germline CDR1 and CDR2: KGHDR and SFDVKD. The CDR3 extends over 18 amino acids. The V and J ends lost 2 bases and 3 bases respectively, with 19 bases between them. As DNA, the CDR3 is TGTGCCACCAGTGATTCCCTCGGAGGAGGGGTAGGCTACAATGAGCAGTTCTTC. Its translation: CATSDSLGGGVGYNEQFF.

V is TRBV28 and J is TRBJ1-1; a possible D gene is TRBD1 (5 bases). The germline V gene has CDR1 MDHEN and CDR2 SYDVKM. Trimming removed 2 bases at V and 1 base at J, with 11 bases between. There are 15 residues in the CDR3. Here the CDR3 DNA reads TGTGCCAGCAGTTTAAGGTACAGGAGGAACACTGAAGCTTTCTTT. This translates into CASSLRYRRNTEAFF.